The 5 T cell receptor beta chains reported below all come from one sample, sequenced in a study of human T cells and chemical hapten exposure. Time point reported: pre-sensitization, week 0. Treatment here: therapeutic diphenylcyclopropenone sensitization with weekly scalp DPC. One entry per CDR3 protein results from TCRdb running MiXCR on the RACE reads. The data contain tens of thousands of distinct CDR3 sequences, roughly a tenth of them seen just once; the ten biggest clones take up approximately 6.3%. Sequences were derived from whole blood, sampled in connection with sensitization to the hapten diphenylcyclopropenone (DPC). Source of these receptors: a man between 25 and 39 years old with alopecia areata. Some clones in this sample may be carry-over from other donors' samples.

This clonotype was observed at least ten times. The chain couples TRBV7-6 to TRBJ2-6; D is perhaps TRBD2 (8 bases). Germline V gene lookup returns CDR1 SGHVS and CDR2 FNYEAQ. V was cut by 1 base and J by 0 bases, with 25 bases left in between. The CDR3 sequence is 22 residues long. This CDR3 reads CASSLVNRGASGSVSGANVLTF. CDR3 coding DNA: TGTGCCAGCAGCTTAGTTAACAGGGGAGCGAGCGGGAGCGTCTCTGGGGCCAACGTCCTGACTTTC.

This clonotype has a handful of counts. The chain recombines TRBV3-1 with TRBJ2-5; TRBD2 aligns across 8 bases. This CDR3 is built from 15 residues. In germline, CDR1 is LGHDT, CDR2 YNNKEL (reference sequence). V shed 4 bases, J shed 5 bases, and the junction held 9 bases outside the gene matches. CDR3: CASSRFSGGGETQYF. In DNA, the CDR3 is TGTGCCAGCAGCCGCTTCAGCGGGGGAGGTGAGACCCAGTACTTC.

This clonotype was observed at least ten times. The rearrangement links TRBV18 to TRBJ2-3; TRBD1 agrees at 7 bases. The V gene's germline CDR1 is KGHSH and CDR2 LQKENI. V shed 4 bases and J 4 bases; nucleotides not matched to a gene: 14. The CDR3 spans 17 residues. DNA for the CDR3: TGTGCCAGCTCACTGCGGACAGGCGAGTTGATCGCAGATACGCAGTATTTT. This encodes CASSLRTGELIADTQYF.

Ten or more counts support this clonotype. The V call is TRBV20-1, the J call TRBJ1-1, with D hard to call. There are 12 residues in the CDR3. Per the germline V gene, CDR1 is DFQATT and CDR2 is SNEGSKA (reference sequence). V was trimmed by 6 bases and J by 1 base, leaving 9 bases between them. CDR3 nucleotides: TGCAGTGCCATGGTTGGGAACACTGAAGCTTTCTTT. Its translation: CSAMVGNTEAFF.

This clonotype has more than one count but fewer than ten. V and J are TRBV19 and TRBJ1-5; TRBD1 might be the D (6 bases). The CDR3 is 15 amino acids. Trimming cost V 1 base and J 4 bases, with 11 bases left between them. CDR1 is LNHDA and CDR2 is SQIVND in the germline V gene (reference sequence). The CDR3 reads CASSIVRGSNQPQHF. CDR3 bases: TGTGCCAGTAGTATAGTAAGGGGGTCGAATCAGCCCCAGCATTTT.